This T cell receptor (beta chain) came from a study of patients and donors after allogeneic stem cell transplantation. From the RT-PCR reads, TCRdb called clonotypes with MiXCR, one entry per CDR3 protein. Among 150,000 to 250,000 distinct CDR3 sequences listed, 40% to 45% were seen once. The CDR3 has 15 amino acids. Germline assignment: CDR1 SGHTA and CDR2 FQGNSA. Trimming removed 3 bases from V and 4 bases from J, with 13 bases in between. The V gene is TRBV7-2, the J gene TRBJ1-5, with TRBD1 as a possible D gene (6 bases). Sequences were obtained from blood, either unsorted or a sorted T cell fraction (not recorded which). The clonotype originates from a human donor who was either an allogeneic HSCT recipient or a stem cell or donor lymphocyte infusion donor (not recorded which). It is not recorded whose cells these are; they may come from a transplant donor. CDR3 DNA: TGTGCCAGCAGCTTTAAGGACAGTCCAAATCAGCCCCAGCATTTT. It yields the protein CASSFKDSPNQPQHF.